Listed below are T cell receptor beta chains from one sample, sequenced in a study of PD-1 blockade in classical Hodgkin lymphoma. Method: immunoSEQ multiplex PCR; TCRdb's copy keeps in-frame clones and lacks some. The data hold around 20,000 clones, with roughly 80% observed a single time. Sequenced here: peripheral blood mononuclear cells (PBMCs), sampled at baseline. Receptors were obtained from a human donor with classical Hodgkin lymphoma. Each CDR3 is given with its conserved first and last residue. A D gene is named only where the DNA matches it firmly. Where a row states a size, it is once, few, many or the class of an expanded clone; other rows omit it.

DNA	CDR3	length	V	J	size	D
TGTGCCAGCAGGTACCGGGTCGGGAGAAACACTGAAGCTTTCTTT	CASRYRVGRNTEAFF	15	TRBV6-6	TRBJ1-1	-	-
TGTGCCAGCAGCGGGCCGGGCTATGGCTACACCTTC	CASSGPGYGYTF	12	TRBV9	TRBJ1-2	few	-
TGTGCCTGGAGCAACCTGGACGATTGGGACGGCTATCAGCCCCAGCATTTT	CAWSNLDDWDGYQPQHF	17	TRBV30	TRBJ1-5	-	-
TGCGCCAGCAGCTCAGACAGCCCTACCTTCTACGAGCAGTACTTC	CASSSDSPTFYEQYF	15	TRBV5-1	TRBJ2-7	few	-
TGTGCCAGTAGTATGGGCAGGGGAATCTACGAGCAGTACTTC	CASSMGRGIYEQYF	14	TRBV19	TRBJ2-7	large	-
TGCGCCAGCAGTGTAAGGGGAATTGATTCACCCCTCCACTTT	CASSVRGIDSPLHF	14	TRBV10-2	TRBJ1-6	-	-
TGTGCCAGCAGCCAAGATAACGGCTACGAGCAGTACTTC	CASSQDNGYEQYF	13	TRBV4-2	TRBJ2-7	-	-
TGTGCCAGCAGGACCGAAGGGGGCCGTGGAAACACCATATATTTT	CASRTEGGRGNTIYF	15	TRBV6-5	TRBJ1-3	-	TRBD1
TGTGCCAGCAGCCAAGGCGGTTTTGGAAACACCATATATTTT	CASSQGGFGNTIYF	14	TRBV4-2	TRBJ1-3	-	-
TGTGCCAGTAGTATTTCAGAGACCCAGTACTTC	CASSISETQYF	11	TRBV19	TRBJ2-5	-	-
TGTGCCAGCAGGAATAAGGGCGGCCAGCCCCAGCATTTT	CASRNKGGQPQHF	13	TRBV6-6	TRBJ1-5	-	-
TGTGCCAGTAGTCGTACAGGGGGCTACGAGCAGTACTTC	CASSRTGGYEQYF	13	TRBV19	TRBJ2-7	-	TRBD1
TGTGCCAGCAGTTACGGGCAGGGCCCGATCATCTTC	CASSYGQGPIIF	12	TRBV6-6	TRBJ1-2	once	-
TGTGCCAGTAGTACAGGGGGTTGGGGTCAAGAGACCCAGTACTTC	CASSTGGWGQETQYF	15	TRBV19	TRBJ2-5	-	TRBD1